This T cell receptor beta chain was sequenced during a study of blood T cell repertoires in COVID-19. Study details: Sites in the United States, Italy and Spain provided acute and convalescent COVID-19 samples. PBMCs, B-cell-depleted T cells, or T cells were the source of the cDNA or gDNA that made up the material.

The V and J ends lost 0 bases and 7 bases, in that order; junction bases with no gene match: 3. From germline, CDR1 is SGHTS and CDR2 YDEGEE. This CDR3 has 15 residues. Original methodology: Amplification from reference gene primers served as the basis for estimated nucleated cell counts. Using immunoSEQ multiplex PCR, the repertoire was profiled, and TCRdb retains in-frame clones only, with some absent. From that table come the V and J calls and clone size; the DNA was used to work out D and trimming. This sample carries over 150,000 clones, about 80% of them seen once, and the ten largest clones take 25% to 30%.

The chain couples TRBV5-8 to TRBJ1-5, with 11 bases fitting TRBD1. The clonotype comes from a woman aged 55-70 years with acute or convalescent COVID-19. The sequencing sample was made of peripheral blood. CDR3: CASSLGTGGFQPQHF. CDR3 nucleotide sequence: TGTGCCAGCAGCTTGGGGACAGGGGGCTTCCAGCCCCAGCATTTT. Full variable domain (missing parts from reference TRBV5-8 and TRBJ1-5): EAGVTQSPTHLIKTRGQQATLRCSPISGHTSVYWYQQALGLGLQFLLWYDEGEERNRGNFPPRFSGRQFPNYSSELNVNALELEDSALYLCASSLGTGGFQPQHFGDGTRLSIL.